This TCR beta chain was captured in a study of blood T cell repertoires in COVID-19. Overall study: The United States, Italy and Spain were the sources of the acute and convalescent COVID-19 samples. The cDNA or gDNA used as material had been derived from T cells, B-cell-depleted T cells, or PBMCs.

Clones were sequenced by immunoSEQ multiplex PCR, and TCRdb holds only the in-frame ones, with some missing. The data contain under 150,000 clones, approximately 89% of them singletons. V lost 0 bases, J lost 6 bases, and 10 bases stayed unmatched. Germline lookup yields CDR1 LGHDT and CDR2 YNNKEL (reference sequence). This CDR3 is built from 18 residues. The TCR was taken from a human donor in a cohort sampled during active COVID-19. Sample: peripheral blood. J is TRBJ2-4 and V is TRBV3-1 (or the pseudogene TRBV3-2); 11 bases line up with TRBD2. The CDR3 loop is CASSQDQFSGGARNIQYF. In DNA, the CDR3 is TGTGCCAGCAGCCAAGATCAATTTAGCGGGGGGGCGCGAAACATTCAGTACTTC.